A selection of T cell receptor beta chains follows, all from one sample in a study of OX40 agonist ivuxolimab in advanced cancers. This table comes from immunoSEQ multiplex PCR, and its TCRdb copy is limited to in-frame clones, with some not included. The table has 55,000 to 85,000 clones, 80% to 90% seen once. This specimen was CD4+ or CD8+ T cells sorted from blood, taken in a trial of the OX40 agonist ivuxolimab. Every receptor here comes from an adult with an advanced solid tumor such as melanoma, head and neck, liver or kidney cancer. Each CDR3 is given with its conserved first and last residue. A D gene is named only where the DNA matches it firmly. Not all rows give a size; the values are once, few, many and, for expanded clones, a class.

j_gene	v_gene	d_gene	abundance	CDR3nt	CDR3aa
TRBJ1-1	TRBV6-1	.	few	TGTGCCAGCAGTGTCCAGCAGGCTATAGCTTTCTTT	CASSVQQAIAFF
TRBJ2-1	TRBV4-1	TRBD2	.	TGCGCCAGCAGCCAAGCAAGTCCCAGAAGCGGGATGAAGTACAATGAGCAGTTCTTC	CASSQASPRSGMKYNEQFF
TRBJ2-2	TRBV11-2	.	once	TGTGCCAGCAGCTTGGGGGGTCACGGGGAGCTGTTTTTT	CASSLGGHGELFF
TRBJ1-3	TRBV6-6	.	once	TGTGCCAGCACCCCCTTTCGCCCGGGAAACACCATATATTTT	CASTPFRPGNTIYF
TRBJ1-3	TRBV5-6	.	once	TGTGCCAGCAGCTTGCGGGGGGCCGCTGGAAACACCATATATTTT	CASSLRGAAGNTIYF
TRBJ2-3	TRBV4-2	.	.	TGTGCCAGCAGCCAGTGGGACCTAGGCACAGATACGCAGTATTTT	CASSQWDLGTDTQYF
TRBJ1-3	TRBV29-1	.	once	TGCAGCGTTTTCTTGGGAAACACCATATATTTT	CSVFLGNTIYF
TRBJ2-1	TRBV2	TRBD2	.	TGTGCCAGCAGGACTAGCGGTTACAATGAGCAGTTCTTC	CASRTSGYNEQFF
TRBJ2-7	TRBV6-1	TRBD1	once	TGTGCCAGCAGTGGGCCAGCCGGGACAGGTCAATACGAGCAGTACTTC	CASSGPAGTGQYEQYF
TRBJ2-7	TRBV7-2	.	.	TGTGCCAGCAGCTACGACAGAAGGGGCGAGCAGTACTTC	CASSYDRRGEQYF
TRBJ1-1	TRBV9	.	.	TGTGCCAGCAGTACAGCGAACACTGAAGCTTTCTTT	CASSTANTEAFF
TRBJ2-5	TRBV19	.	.	TGTGCCAGTAGTATACCCGCCAGCGCTGAGACCCAGTACTTC	CASSIPASAETQYF
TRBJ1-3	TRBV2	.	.	TGTGCCAGCAGTGAAGAGACCTCTGGAAACACCATATATTTT	CASSEETSGNTIYF
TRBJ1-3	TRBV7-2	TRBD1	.	TGTGCCAGCAGCTCCCGACAGGGACGGGACACCATATATTTT	CASSSRQGRDTIYF
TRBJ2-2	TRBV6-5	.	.	TGTGCCAGCAGTCCTAACGGCCATACTGGGGAGCTGTTTTTT	CASSPNGHTGELFF
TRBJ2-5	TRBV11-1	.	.	TGTGCCAGCAGCTTATCTGGCATGCAAGAGACCCAGTACTTC	CASSLSGMQETQYF
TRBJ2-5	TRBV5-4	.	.	TGTGCCAGCAGCAGCCCCCAAGAGACCCAGTACTTC	CASSSPQETQYF
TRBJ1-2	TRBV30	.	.	TGTGCCTGGAGTCGGGGGAGAGACTATGGCTACACCTTC	CAWSRGRDYGYTF
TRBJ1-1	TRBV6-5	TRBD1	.	TGTGCCAGCAGACCCTCGGGGACAGGGAACACTGAAGCTTTCTTT	CASRPSGTGNTEAFF
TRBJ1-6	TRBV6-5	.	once	TGTGCCAGCAGGGACGGGCTTCGTAATTCACCCCTCCACTTT	CASRDGLRNSPLHF
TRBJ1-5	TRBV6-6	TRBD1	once	TGTGCCAGCGGCGTAAAGAGGGGGCAAAGCAATCAGCCCCAGCATTTT	CASGVKRGQSNQPQHF
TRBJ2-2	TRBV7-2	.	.	TGTGCCAGCAGCTCTTTCGCAGGGGATACCGGGGAGCTGTTTTTT	CASSSFAGDTGELFF
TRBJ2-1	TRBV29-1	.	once	TGCAGCGTTGAGGGGGCCCGGGGTGAGCAGTTCTTC	CSVEGARGEQFF
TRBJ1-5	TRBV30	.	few	TGTGCCTGGAGTGTACAGGGAAATCAGCCCCAGCATTTT	CAWSVQGNQPQHF
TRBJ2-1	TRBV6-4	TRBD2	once	TGTGCCAGCAGACGCGGGGGTAACTCCTACAATGAGCAGTTCTTC	CASRRGGNSYNEQFF
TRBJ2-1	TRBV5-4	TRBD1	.	TGTGCCAGCAGCGCCGGGACAGGGGGGTACAATGAGCAGTTCTTC	CASSAGTGGYNEQFF
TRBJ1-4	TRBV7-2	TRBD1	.	TGTGCCAGCAGCACCCAGGGGGCGGATGAAAAACTGTTTTTT	CASSTQGADEKLFF
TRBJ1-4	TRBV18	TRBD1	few	TGTGCCAGCTCACCGACTCAGGACAGGGCGAATGAAAAACTGTTTTTT	CASSPTQDRANEKLFF
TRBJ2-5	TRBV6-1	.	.	TGTGCCAGCAGGGACTGGAATATGGAGACCCAGTACTTC	CASRDWNMETQYF